These 31 T cell receptor beta chains were sequenced from one sample in a study of shared clonotypes between healthy human individuals. Generated by immunoSEQ multiplex PCR, the TCRdb table keeps only in-frame clones and is missing some. This sample has about 980,000 clones; about 80% occur once, and the top ten carry about 1.5%. Material: memory CD4+ T cells sorted from blood. As for subset: CD45RA-negative fraction. These receptors came from a man aged 18 to 35 in good health.

The J gene is TRBJ2-3, the V gene TRBV4-1; TRBD2 matches 7 bases. The CDR3 is 16 residues long. The germline CDR1 and CDR2 sequences are MGHRA and YSYEKL. V lost 4 bases, J lost 3 bases, and 10 bases stayed unmatched. CDR3 coding DNA: TGCGCCAGCAGCCGTACCTCTAGGGGAGGGACAGATACGCAGTATTTT. Its translation: CASSRTSRGGTDTQYF.

The chain joins TRBV7-8 to TRBJ2-2; the match to TRBD2 covers 10 bases. There are 17 residues in the CDR3. CDR1 is SGHVS and CDR2 is FQNEAQ in the germline V gene. V shed 3 bases and J 6 bases; nucleotides not matched to a gene: 10. The CDR3 DNA follows: TGTGCCAGCAGCTTTCAACCTAGCGGGAGTAGGGCCGGGGAGCTGTTTTTT. Translated, it gives CASSFQPSGSRAGELFF.

The CDR3, as DNA: TGCGCCAGCAGCCTGACTAGTACCTACAATGAGCAGTTCTTC. Its translation is CASSLTSTYNEQFF. This chain uses TRBV5-1 with TRBJ2-1; possible D gene TRBD2, 6 bases. The V end lost 4 bases, the J end lost 2 bases, and 10 bases lay between the germline ends. Germline CDR1 is SGHRS and CDR2 is YFSETQ. This CDR3 is built from 14 residues.

V usage is TRBV7-9 and J usage is TRBJ2-1, with TRBD2 matching over 13 bases. Germline values: CDR1 SEHNR, CDR2 FQNEAQ (reference sequence). CDR3 length equals 15 residues. Trimming at V came to 2 bases and at J to 8 bases, leaving 3 bases not matched to a gene. The CDR3 DNA is TGTGCCAGCAGCTTAAGACTAGCGGGAGGAGATGAGCAGTTCTTC. Protein product: CASSLRLAGGDEQFF.

V usage is TRBV4-1 and J usage is TRBJ1-4; no clear D. This CDR3 region has 15 residues. V dropped 4 bases and J dropped 0 bases, with 9 bases sitting between them. Germline assignment: CDR1 MGHRA and CDR2 YSYEKL. CDR3 protein: CASSPAHSTNEKLFF. CDR3 bases: TGCGCCAGCAGCCCGGCACATTCAACTAATGAAAAACTGTTTTTT.

This clone was picked up one time. The chain couples TRBV7-9 to TRBJ2-7, with 7 nucleotides matching TRBD2. Germline V gene sequence: CDR1 SEHNR, CDR2 FQNEAQ (reference sequence). CDR3 length: 16 residues. Unmatched junction bases numbered 16, after V lost 8 bases and J lost 3 bases. The CDR3 region is CASSKPTGGIDYEQYF. The CDR3 DNA follows: TGTGCCAGCTCCAAACCTACCGGGGGGATAGACTACGAGCAGTACTTC. Full variable domain (missing parts from reference TRBV7-9 and TRBJ2-7): DTGVSQNPRHKITKRGQNVTFRCDPISEHNRLYWYRQTLGQGPEFLTYFQNEAQLEKSRLLSDRFSAERPKGSFSTLEIQRTEQGDSAMYLCASSKPTGGIDYEQYFGPGTRLTVT.

On this clone: The same CDR3 is also encoded by other DNA sequences in this sample. The chain carries TRBV11-2 and TRBJ2-1; 16 positions agree with TRBD2. Germline CDR1 SGHAT, CDR2 FQNNGV. Trimming at V came to 3 bases and at J to 7 bases, leaving 3 bases not matched to a gene. This CDR3 has 16 amino acids. The CDR3 DNA is TGTGCCAGCAGCTTGGGACTAGCGGGGGGGCCGAATGAGCAGTTCTTC. It translates to CASSLGLAGGPNEQFF.

The chain combines TRBV19 with TRBJ2-7; 9 nucleotides agree with TRBD2. V trimming: 9 bases; J trimming: 0 bases; junction bases outside the gene matches: 6. Looked up from germline, CDR1 is LNHDA and CDR2 is SQIVND (reference sequence). The CDR3 is made up of 14 amino acids. In DNA form, the CDR3 reads TGTGCCAGCGGCCAAGCGGGGGGCTCCTACGAGCAGTACTTC. It yields the protein CASGQAGGSYEQYF. Complete variable domain (other parts from reference TRBV19 and TRBJ2-7): DGGITQSPKYLFRKEGQNVTLSCEQNLNHDAMYWYRQDPGQGLRLIYYSQIVNDFQKGDIAEGYSVSREKKESFPLTVTSAQKNPTAFYLCASGQAGGSYEQYFGPGTRLTVT.

The rearrangement links TRBV5-1 to TRBJ1-3; D possibly corresponds to TRBD1 (6 bases). The length of the CDR3 is 15 residues. In germline, CDR1 is SGHRS, CDR2 YFSETQ. Trimming took off 4 bases at V and 4 bases at J, with 15 bases between the two ends. The CDR3 protein is CASSQLGGRGNTIYF. The CDR3 DNA reads as TGCGCCAGCAGCCAACTAGGGGGGCGAGGAAACACCATATATTTT.

The V and J genes are TRBV9 and TRBJ2-7; D call uncertain. The V and J ends lost 5 bases and 6 bases respectively, with 12 bases between them. This CDR3 contains 12 residues. Germline values: CDR1 SGDLS, CDR2 YYNGEE. This chain's CDR3 is CASSKGFGEQYF. Written as DNA, the CDR3 is TGTGCCAGCAGTAAGGGCTTTGGCGAGCAGTACTTC.

This chain connects TRBV28 to TRBJ1-5; perhaps TRBD1 as D (6 bases). From germline, CDR1 is MDHEN and CDR2 SYDVKM. V gave up 6 bases and J gave up 7 bases, with 19 bases separating them. This CDR3 spans 15 amino acids. CDR3 protein: CASSPEIQGYQPQHF. For the CDR3, the DNA is TGTGCCAGCAGCCCAGAGATACAGGGTTACCAGCCCCAGCATTTT.

This chain joins TRBV2 and TRBJ1-2; a weak D match, TRBD1 (5 bases). The germline gives CDR1 SNHLY, CDR2 FYNNEI. The CDR3 consists of 15 residues. The V and J ends lost 2 bases and 4 bases respectively, with 14 bases between them. This CDR3 reads CASSEMVSGSYGYTF. The CDR3 DNA reads as TGTGCCAGCAGTGAAATGGTGTCAGGGAGCTATGGCTACACCTTC.

This chain connects TRBV6-5 to TRBJ2-7; D is possibly TRBD1 (6 bases). The V gene lost 6 bases and the J gene lost 0 bases, with 15 bases spanning the gap. CDR1 is MNHEY and CDR2 is SVGAGI in the germline V gene. The CDR3 covers 15 residues. For the CDR3, the DNA is TGTGCCAGCAGCCGGCGTGGGGGCAGCTCCTACGAGCAGTACTTC. Encoded protein: CASSRRGGSSYEQYF.

The chain uses TRBV19 and TRBJ2-5; 8 bases map to TRBD2. The CDR3 has 14 residues. Trimming at V came to 5 bases and at J to 4 bases, leaving 6 bases not matched to a gene. In germline, CDR1 is LNHDA, CDR2 SQIVND (reference sequence). CDR3 in amino acids: CASSERGRGETQYF. In nucleotides, the CDR3 is TGTGCCAGTAGTGAGCGGGGGCGGGGAGAGACCCAGTACTTC.

As to this clone: The same CDR3 can be traced to other DNA sequences in this sample. V and J are TRBV29-1 and TRBJ2-2; D call uncertain. CDR3 length equals 12 residues. Germline lookup yields CDR1 SQVTM and CDR2 ANQGSEA. V was shortened by 1 base and J by 5 bases, with 5 bases between the two germline ends. The CDR3 DNA reads as TGCAGCGTTGAAGGGGGAACCGGGGAGCTGTTTTTT. As protein: CSVEGGTGELFF.

This chain joins TRBV15 and TRBJ1-5, with D unclear. The V end lost 0 bases, the J end lost 5 bases, and 11 bases lay between the germline ends. The CDR3 has 15 amino acids. CDR1 and CDR2 (germline): LNHNV, YYDKDF (reference sequence). DNA for the CDR3: TGTGCCACCAGCAGAGATCAAAGGAGGGATCAGCCCCAGCATTTT. The encoded protein is CATSRDQRRDQPQHF.

CDR3 coding DNA: TGTGCCAGCAGTTTTACACTGGGGGAGCAGTACTTC. Translated, it gives CASSFTLGEQYF. The chain employs TRBV6-6 and TRBJ2-7; D ambiguous. Germline loops: CDR1 MNHNY, CDR2 SVGAGI (reference sequence). The length of the CDR3 is 12 residues. With 4 bases removed from V and 7 bases from J, the gap between germline ends came to 11 bases.

This clone was seen only a few times. The chain joins TRBV2 to TRBJ1-6; 7 bases are a match to TRBD1. This CDR3 has 14 amino acids. Germline V gene data show CDR1 as SNHLY and CDR2 as FYNNEI. V dropped 5 bases and J dropped 5; count of bases not matched to a gene: 3. The CDR3 is CASSLTGNNSPLHF. CDR3 coding DNA: TGTGCCAGCAGTTTGACAGGGAATAATTCACCCCTCCACTTT.

This clone was observed a handful of times. CDR3 loop: CASSTSPAGHYGYTF. The CDR3 DNA sequence: TGTGCCAGCAGCACCTCCCCTGCAGGACACTATGGCTACACCTTC. The rearrangement joins TRBV9 to TRBJ1-2; D gene uncertain. This CDR3 region has 15 residues. Germline CDR1 reads SGDLS; CDR2 reads YYNGEE. Deletions cut 4 bases from V and 3 bases from J, with 16 bases between.

This rearrangement joins TRBV19 to TRBJ2-3, with 10 bases aligning to TRBD1. CDR1 is LNHDA and CDR2 is SQIVND in the germline V gene (reference sequence). Unmatched junction bases numbered 10, after V lost 4 bases and J lost 3 bases. CDR3 length equals 17 residues. CDR3 nucleotides: TGTGCCAGTAGTAATTTCCGGGACAGGGGCGGGACAGATACGCAGTATTTT. Residues: CASSNFRDRGGTDTQYF.

On this clone: Other DNA sequences from this sample encode an identical CDR3 as well. The rearrangement joins TRBV7-9 to TRBJ1-6; the match to TRBD1 covers 9 bases. CDR1 is SEHNR, CDR2 FQNEAQ, per germline (reference sequence). This CDR3 has 14 amino acids. J gave up 7 bases and V 5 bases, and 3 bases lay outside the gene matches. CDR3 bases: TGTGCCAGCAGCCCCGGACAGGGGAATTCACCCCTCCACTTT. As protein: CASSPGQGNSPLHF.

The chain has TRBV14 and TRBJ2-1, with a weak D call TRBD1 (5 bases). CDR1 and CDR2 (germline): SGHDN, FVKESK. CDR3 length: 13 amino acids. V shed 4 bases and J shed 9 bases, with 13 bases lying between them. CDR3: CASSRNRWGEQFF. In DNA, the CDR3 is TGTGCCAGCAGCCGAAACAGGTGGGGTGAGCAGTTCTTC.

The chain is built from TRBV11-3 and TRBJ1-1; possibly TRBD1 for D (6 bases). The germline V and J ends were trimmed by 2 bases and 1 base, with 11 bases remaining between them. This CDR3 contains 15 residues. Germline V gives CDR1 SGHNT, CDR2 YENEEA. The DNA of the CDR3 is TGTGCCAGCAGCTTAACCGGGACATCGAACACTGAAGCTTTCTTT. Protein product: CASSLTGTSNTEAFF.

This clone was found once. The chain couples TRBV5-1 to TRBJ2-3; 11 bases match TRBD2. V was clipped by 4 bases and J by 0 bases; unmatched bases: 10. CDR3 length: 18 residues. Germline loops: CDR1 SGHRS, CDR2 YFSETQ. Here the CDR3 reads CASSTAASGRSSTDTQYF. The CDR3, as DNA: TGCGCCAGCAGCACTGCGGCTAGCGGGAGGTCTAGCACAGATACGCAGTATTTT.

The chain couples TRBV5-1 to TRBJ2-2; D remains ambiguous. V was cut by 6 bases and J by 3 bases, with 15 bases left in between. The CDR3 contains 15 residues. Germline-derived CDR1 and CDR2 are SGHRS and YFSETQ. CDR3 coding DNA: TGCGCCAGCAAACGTGGAAGTAGGGACACCGGGGAGCTGTTTTTT. Translated: CASKRGSRDTGELFF.

The J gene is TRBJ1-1, the V gene TRBV7-9; a possible D gene is TRBD1 (6 bases). V lost 3 bases and J lost 0, with 14 bases in between. This CDR3 is built from 16 residues. Per the germline V gene, CDR1 is SEHNR and CDR2 is FQNEAQ (reference sequence). The CDR3 is CASSFPQGYLNTEAFF. The CDR3 DNA reads TGTGCCAGCAGCTTCCCGCAGGGGTACTTGAACACTGAAGCTTTCTTT. The full variable domain, completed using reference TRBV7-9 and TRBJ1-1, is DTGVSQNPRHKITKRGQNVTFRCDPISEHNRLYWYRQTLGQGPEFLTYFQNEAQLEKSRLLSDRFSAERPKGSFSTLEIQRTEQGDSAMYLCASSFPQGYLNTEAFFGQGTRLTVV.

For this clone: This sample includes further DNA sequences coding for the same CDR3. The chain uses TRBV18 and TRBJ2-5; a weak D match, TRBD2 (6 bases). V gave up 6 bases and J gave up 2 bases, with 10 bases separating them. The V gene's germline CDR1 is KGHSH and CDR2 LQKENI. This CDR3 has 13 amino acids. The CDR3 region has the DNA TGTGCCAGCTCCGGGACTTCTCAAGAGACCCAGTACTTC. Protein: CASSGTSQETQYF.

The chain combines TRBV7-9 with TRBJ2-7, with 10 bases identical to TRBD2. V trimming: 5 bases; J trimming: 6 bases; junction bases outside the gene matches: 10. The CDR3 loop spans 15 amino acids. The germline CDR1 and CDR2 sequences are SEHNR and FQNEAQ (reference sequence). The CDR3 spells CASSPKGQREGEQYF. The CDR3 DNA reads as TGTGCCAGCAGCCCGAAGGGACAGCGGGAGGGCGAGCAGTACTTC. The variable domain in full, with the rest retrieved from reference TRBV7-9 and TRBJ2-7, is DTGVSQNPRHKITKRGQNVTFRCDPISEHNRLYWYRQTLGQGPEFLTYFQNEAQLEKSRLLSDRFSAERPKGSFSTLEIQRTEQGDSAMYLCASSPKGQREGEQYFGPGTRLTVT.

This rearrangement joins TRBV25-1 to TRBJ1-1; a weak D match, TRBD1 (6 bases). CDR3 length equals 15 residues. Trimming took 2 bases from V and 3 from J, leaving 13 bases between them. Germline assignment: CDR1 MGHDK and CDR2 SYGVNS. Here the CDR3 DNA reads TGTGCCAGCAGTGAAGCCAGGGGTCAGCACACTGAAGCTTTCTTT. This encodes CASSEARGQHTEAFF.

The chain carries TRBV2 and TRBJ2-5; TRBD2 aligns across 10 bases. V was pared by 6 bases and J by 4 bases, with 2 bases of the junction left unmatched. CDR3 length equals 13 residues. CDR1 is SNHLY and CDR2 is FYNNEI in the germline V gene. The CDR3 coding sequence is TGTGCCAGCAGGCGACTAGCGGGAGAGACCCAGTACTTC. Residues: CASRRLAGETQYF. Together with reference TRBV2 and TRBJ2-5, the CDR3 gives the full variable domain: EPEVTQTPSHQVTQMGQEVILRCVPISNHLYFYWYRQILGQKVEFLVSFYNNEISEKSEIFDDQFSVERPDGSNFTLKIRSTKLEDSAMYFCASRRLAGETQYFGPGTRLLVL.

The chain carries TRBV19 and TRBJ1-6; D unresolved. From germline, CDR1 is LNHDA and CDR2 SQIVND (reference sequence). V shed 1 base and J shed 6 bases, with 7 bases lying between them. CDR3 length equals 14 residues. The CDR3 loop reads CASSIGVPNSPLHF. The DNA for the CDR3 is TGTGCCAGTAGTATAGGGGTACCTAATTCACCCCTCCACTTT.